The clone carrying this T cell receptor beta chain was picked up one time. The data were taken from a study of blood T cell repertoires in COVID-19. Study details: The origin of the acute and convalescent COVID-19 samples was the United States, Italy and Spain.

The CDR3 covers 16 residues. The V end was cut by 0 bases, the J end by 4 bases, with 16 bases between. Germline V gives CDR1 SGHTS, CDR2 YDEGEE. Libraries were prepared by immunoSEQ multiplex PCR; TCRdb keeps only in-frame clonotypes and omits some of them. The sample carries about 48,000 clones, approximately 86% recorded once. The sequenced material came from peripheral blood. This TCR derives from a woman of 80 years or more with acute or convalescent COVID-19. The chain couples TRBV5-8 to TRBJ1-1; D is possibly TRBD1 (6 bases). CDR3 amino acids: CASSLGITGRGTEAFF. In DNA form, the CDR3 reads TGTGCCAGCAGCTTGGGGATTACAGGGAGAGGCACTGAAGCTTTCTTT.